These T cell receptor beta chains were read from a single sample in a study of molecular identifiers for immune sequencing clone quantification. TCRdb re-called the PCR reads with MiXCR, one entry per CDR3 protein. This table holds more than 300,000 distinct CDR3 sequences, roughly a fifth found once. Input material: naive CD8+ T cells from blood, with Jurkat cell RNA spiked in. The receptors derive from a human donor in good health. Some libraries in this study had Jurkat cell RNA spiked in. CDR3s include the opening cysteine and the closing phenylalanine or tryptophan. D genes are given only for firm matches. A row's size may be missing; if present it is once, few, many or a size class.

>NA|TRBJ1-1|TRBV10-3|many
CAISDSNSGIAFF
TGTGCCATCAGTGACTCGAACTCAGGGATAGCTTTCTTT
>NA|TRBJ2-5|TRBV28|many
CASSPFAVGASTETQYF
TGTGCCAGCAGTCCCTTCGCGGTGGGGGCGAGTACAGAGACCCAGTACTTC
>NA|TRBJ2-5|TRBV12-3/TRBV12-4|NA
CASSLVWAQKETQYF
TGTGCCAGCAGTTTAGTTTGGGCCCAAAAAGAGACCCAGTACTTC
>NA|TRBJ2-7|TRBV29-1|many
CSVSRGNDEQYF
TGCAGCGTTAGCAGGGGCAACGACGAGCAGTACTTC
>NA|TRBJ1-1|TRBV6-5|NA
CASSYSQAGSTEAFF
TGTGCCAGCAGTTACTCCCAGGCTGGGAGCACTGAAGCTTTCTTT
>NA|TRBJ2-4|TRBV12-3/TRBV12-4|few
CASSSRDGAKNIQYF
TGTGCCAGCAGTTCCCGGGACGGGGCCAAAAACATTCAGTACTTC
>TRBD2|TRBJ2-5|TRBV28|many
CASSQLLAEGPQETQYF
TGTGCCAGCAGTCAACTTCTAGCGGAAGGCCCCCAAGAGACCCAGTACTTC
>NA|TRBJ2-1|TRBV30|many
CAWSVGGGEQFF
TGTGCCTGGAGTGTAGGAGGAGGTGAGCAGTTCTTC
>NA|TRBJ1-1|TRBV10-1|few
CASSGPANTEAFF
TGCGCCAGCAGTGGGCCAGCGAACACTGAAGCTTTCTTT
>NA|TRBJ2-3|TRBV7-9|many
CASSFMPGDTQYF
TGTGCCAGCAGCTTTATGCCCGGGGATACGCAGTATTTT
>TRBD2|TRBJ2-7|TRBV27|few
CASSNPRVAGPGRTAYEQYF
TGTGCCAGCAGTAACCCGCGGGTAGCGGGCCCGGGAAGGACGGCCTACGAGCAGTACTTC
>TRBD1|TRBJ1-2|TRBV14|few
CASSPNRDREYGCTF
TGTGCCAGCAGCCCGAACCGGGACAGGGAGTATGGCTGCACCTTC
>NA|TRBJ1-5|TRBV29-1|many
CSGDQPRGQPQHF
TGCAGCGGGGATCAGCCGCGGGGTCAGCCCCAGCATTTT
>TRBD2|TRBJ2-3|TRBV7-4|many
CASSATGTSGFPQYF
TGTGCCAGCAGCGCGACCGGGACTAGCGGGTTTCCGCAGTATTTT
>NA|TRBJ2-1|TRBV2|NA
CASRPAGFSYNEQFF
TGTGCCAGCAGGCCAGCGGGTTTCTCGTACAATGAGCAGTTCTTC
>TRBD1|TRBJ2-3|TRBV7-2|many
CASSLTGTRADTQYF
TGTGCCAGCAGCCTGACAGGGACGAGGGCAGATACGCAGTATTTT